This T cell receptor (beta chain) is from a study of shared clonotypes between healthy human individuals. Turning to the study itself: Each donor's CD4 naive and CD4 memory cells filled three plates apiece, CD8 naive two, and CD8 memory one. Study-wide points: Sampling covered blood only; tissue repertoires likely differ. The generation probabilities recorded for non-shared clonotypes fell below those of clonotypes shared by all four donors.

The naive CD8 fraction comprised CD45RO-negative cells positively selected for CCR7 and excluded terminally differentiated effector memory CD45RA+ cells. When replicate PCRs were run on sorted subsets, they used roughly 0.2 ug DNA, 30,000 to 35,000 T cell genomes. Using immunoSEQ multiplex PCR, the repertoire was profiled, and TCRdb retains in-frame clones only, with some absent. The data contain 2 million to 2.5 million clones, about 92% of them singletons. As concerns this clone: Its antigen remains unidentified.

Germline CDR1 SGHVS, CDR2 FQNEAQ. V lost 5 bases and J lost 0, with 23 bases in between. CDR3 length: 19 amino acids. The receptor was derived from a man younger than 35 in good health. Some clones in this sample may be carry-over from other donors' samples. The chain links TRBV7-8 to TRBJ2-4; weak D call: TRBD1 (6 bases). Specimen: naive CD8+ T cells from PBMCs. The CDR3 nucleotides are TGTGCCAGCAGCCCCAGTGGGGGCTGGAAATCTCTAGCCAAAAACATTCAGTACTTC. Translated, it gives CASSPSGGWKSLAKNIQYF.